The rows below give T cell receptor beta chains drawn from one sample of a study of shared T cell receptors in the human thymus. Method: immunoSEQ multiplex PCR; TCRdb's copy keeps in-frame clones and lacks some. The table lists some 720,000 clones, approximately 88% of them singletons. These data were also reused for a study on human thymus T cells.

The sequenced material came from thymocytes. These receptors were collected from a boy in the first two years of life with a congenital heart defect. Both conserved end residues are part of each CDR3. D genes are given only for firm matches. A clone size is listed for some rows: how often the clone was seen (once, few, many), or a class if it is expanded.

J: TRBJ1-5
size: once
V: TRBV15
D: NA
DNA: TGTGCCACCAGCGGGGGACTTTCCTTTAAGCATTTT
CDR3: CATSGGLSFKHF

J: TRBJ1-5
size: NA
V: TRBV6-1
D: TRBD1
DNA: TGTGCCAGCAGTGATGCTAAACGGGACAGGGAGTGGGGCAATCAGCCCCAGCATTTT
CDR3: CASSDAKRDREWGNQPQHF

J: TRBJ2-7
size: NA
V: TRBV11-3
D: NA
DNA: TGTGCCAGCAGCCCCAGGCCACAGGGGAGGAGCGAGCAGTACTTC
CDR3: CASSPRPQGRSEQYF

J: TRBJ2-3
size: NA
V: TRBV5-4
D: NA
DNA: TGTGCCAGCAGCGGCCTGCGCGGACTAAGCACAGATACGCAGTATTTT
CDR3: CASSGLRGLSTDTQYF

J: TRBJ2-4
size: NA
V: TRBV28
D: TRBD2
DNA: TGTGCCAGCAGTAACGGGACTAGCGGGAGGGGCAGGAACATTCAGTACTTC
CDR3: CASSNGTSGRGRNIQYF

J: TRBJ2-3
size: NA
V: TRBV10-3
D: NA
DNA: TGTGCCATCAGTGAGCAGGGGACCACAGATACGCAGTATTTT
CDR3: CAISEQGTTDTQYF

J: TRBJ1-1
size: NA
V: TRBV7-9
D: NA
DNA: TGTGCCAGCGCCCCCAGAGCTTTCTTT
CDR3: CASAPRAFF

J: TRBJ2-6
size: NA
V: TRBV2
D: NA
DNA: TGTGCCAGCAGTGAGCATCGAGGGGGGGCCCACTCTGGGGCCAACGTCCTGACTTTC
CDR3: CASSEHRGGAHSGANVLTF

J: TRBJ1-1
size: NA
V: TRBV6-4
D: TRBD1
DNA: TGTGCCAGCAGTGACTCGACAGGGGGGAACACTGAAGCTTTCTTT
CDR3: CASSDSTGGNTEAFF

J: TRBJ2-2
size: NA
V: TRBV15
D: NA
DNA: TGTGCCACCAGCCCGGGGACTTTCACCGGGGAGCTGTTTTTT
CDR3: CATSPGTFTGELFF

J: TRBJ2-7
size: once
V: TRBV5-1
D: TRBD1
DNA: TGCGCCAGCAGCTGTGGAACAGGGGCCAGCTCCTACGAGCAGTACTTC
CDR3: CASSCGTGASSYEQYF

J: TRBJ2-1
size: NA
V: TRBV14
D: TRBD2
DNA: TGTGCCAGCAGCGTGGGGTTTCTAGCGGACAATGAGCAGTTCTTC
CDR3: CASSVGFLADNEQFF

J: TRBJ2-7
size: NA
V: TRBV6-4
D: NA
DNA: TGTGCCAGCTGGGGCAGGGGCTCCTACGAGCAGTACTTC
CDR3: CASWGRGSYEQYF

J: TRBJ2-7
size: NA
V: TRBV5-8
D: TRBD2
DNA: TGTGCCAGCAGCTTGGAAGCTGCGGGAGGGTACGAGCAGTACTTC
CDR3: CASSLEAAGGYEQYF

J: TRBJ2-7
size: once
V: TRBV28
D: NA
DNA: TGTGCCAGCAGTAGGGGGTACGAGCAGTACTTC
CDR3: CASSRGYEQYF

J: TRBJ2-3
size: NA
V: TRBV28
D: TRBD2
DNA: TGTGCCAGCAGCAGACTAGCGGGGACAGATACGCAGTATTTT
CDR3: CASSRLAGTDTQYF

J: TRBJ1-1
size: few
V: TRBV21-1
D: NA
DNA: TGTGCCAGCAGCAAATTTTGCGGCTTCGCGAACACTGAAGCTTTCTTT
CDR3: CASSKFCGFANTEAFF

J: TRBJ2-7
size: NA
V: TRBV13
D: NA
DNA: TGTGCCAGCAGCTCAAAATACGAGCAGTACTTC
CDR3: CASSSKYEQYF

J: TRBJ1-1
size: once
V: TRBV5-8
D: NA
DNA: TGTGCCAGCCTCGAAGGGGCTGGGGTAATGAACACTGAAGCTTTCTTT
CDR3: CASLEGAGVMNTEAFF

J: TRBJ2-7
size: NA
V: TRBV27
D: NA
DNA: TGTGCCAGCAGGCCTGGCCGGGGTTACGAGCAGTACTTC
CDR3: CASRPGRGYEQYF

J: TRBJ2-7
size: few
V: TRBV10-3
D: NA
DNA: TGTGCCATCAGCCCCCAAGCGGGCGAGCAGTACTTC
CDR3: CAISPQAGEQYF

J: TRBJ2-1
size: NA
V: TRBV21-1
D: NA
DNA: TGTGCCAGCAGCCCGCGGACTAGCGGGAGGATCAATGAGCAGTTCTTC
CDR3: CASSPRTSGRINEQFF

J: TRBJ2-7
size: NA
V: TRBV14
D: TRBD1
DNA: TGTGCCAGCAGCCAAGGGGACAGGTCCTACGAGCAGTACTTC
CDR3: CASSQGDRSYEQYF

J: TRBJ2-7
size: NA
V: TRBV4-1
D: NA
DNA: TGCGCCAGCAGCCCGGGAGAGAGGCCCTACGAGCAGTACTTC
CDR3: CASSPGERPYEQYF

J: TRBJ1-2
size: NA
V: TRBV9
D: TRBD1
DNA: TGTGCCAGCAGCTATGACAGGGGTGATGATGGCTACACCTTC
CDR3: CASSYDRGDDGYTF

J: TRBJ1-2
size: NA
V: TRBV2
D: TRBD1
DNA: TGTGCCAGCAGGGGGGGACAGGCAGATACTAACTATGGCTACACCTTC
CDR3: CASRGGQADTNYGYTF

J: TRBJ1-5
size: NA
V: TRBV19
D: NA
DNA: TGTGCCAGTAGTACACCGGGACACCCCCCCGGGAGCAATCAGCCCCAGCATTTT
CDR3: CASSTPGHPPGSNQPQHF

J: TRBJ2-5
size: NA
V: TRBV28
D: NA
DNA: TGTGCCAGCAGTTCCCCTTCGGTCGGGAGCATCAAAGAGACCCAGTACTTC
CDR3: CASSSPSVGSIKETQYF

J: TRBJ2-7
size: NA
V: TRBV5-1
D: TRBD2
DNA: TGCGCCAGCAGCTTGAGGGCGGGAGGGGTCTACGAGCAGTACTTC
CDR3: CASSLRAGGVYEQYF

J: TRBJ2-4
size: NA
V: TRBV10-1
D: NA
DNA: TGCGCCAGCAGTGAGTCGAGGCTAGCCAAAAACATTCAGTACTTC
CDR3: CASSESRLAKNIQYF

J: TRBJ2-3
size: few
V: TRBV5-1
D: NA
DNA: TGCGCCAGCAGCGGAACGGGACTCCGCACAGATACGCAGTATTTT
CDR3: CASSGTGLRTDTQYF

J: TRBJ1-1
size: once
V: TRBV19
D: NA
DNA: TGTGCCAGTAGTCTCGAGGAGGGAGGGAACACTGAAGCTTTCTTT
CDR3: CASSLEEGGNTEAFF

J: TRBJ2-7
size: NA
V: TRBV2
D: TRBD2
DNA: TGTGCCAGCAGTGAGGGGCAGCGGGAGGCTTACGAGCAGTACTTC
CDR3: CASSEGQREAYEQYF

J: TRBJ2-3
size: NA
V: TRBV18
D: NA
DNA: TGTGCCAGCTCACCCTCTCTTGGCGGAGGCGAGTATTTT
CDR3: CASSPSLGGGEYF

J: TRBJ2-1
size: NA
V: TRBV27
D: TRBD1
DNA: TGTGCCACCCAGCCTAATGACAGGGGGAATGAGCAGTTCTTC
CDR3: CATQPNDRGNEQFF

J: TRBJ2-1
size: NA
V: TRBV7-8
D: NA
DNA: TGTGCCAGCAGCTTAGGCCCAGGGAGGGGGTCCTACAATGAGCAGTTCTTC
CDR3: CASSLGPGRGSYNEQFF

J: TRBJ1-2
size: NA
V: TRBV28
D: NA
DNA: TGTGCCAGCATCCCTGCGGGGCGGGGGTATGGCTACACCTTC
CDR3: CASIPAGRGYGYTF

J: TRBJ2-3
size: once
V: TRBV11-3
D: NA
DNA: TGTGCCAGCAGTTTCCTCACTAGCACAGATACGCAGTATTTT
CDR3: CASSFLTSTDTQYF

J: TRBJ2-4
size: NA
V: TRBV28
D: TRBD1
DNA: TGTGCCAGCAGTTCCTCGACAGGGGGCGCTGGAACCAAAAACATTCAGTACTTC
CDR3: CASSSSTGGAGTKNIQYF

J: TRBJ1-1
size: NA
V: TRBV7-6
D: NA
DNA: TGTGCCAGCAGCCTCGGACAGAAAGCTTTCTTT
CDR3: CASSLGQKAFF

J: TRBJ1-2
size: NA
V: TRBV28
D: NA
DNA: TGTGCCAGCAGTTTAGGCGGGCCACAGGGATGGGGCCCCACCCTTCGGTATGGCTACACCTTC
CDR3: CASSLGGPQGWGPTLRYGYTF

J: TRBJ2-7
size: NA
V: TRBV25-1
D: NA
DNA: TGTGCCAGCAGTGGTTGGGACATCCCTCCGTTTTACGAGCAGTACTTC
CDR3: CASSGWDIPPFYEQYF

J: TRBJ2-7
size: NA
V: TRBV28
D: NA
DNA: TGTGCCAGCAGACCAAGCCCGCGAGGGGGAAGCTCCTACGAGCAGTACTTC
CDR3: CASRPSPRGGSSYEQYF

J: TRBJ2-7
size: NA
V: TRBV5-1
D: TRBD1
DNA: TGCGCCAGCAGCTTCGGACAGGGACTCTACGAGCAGTACTTC
CDR3: CASSFGQGLYEQYF

J: TRBJ2-2
size: NA
V: TRBV4-1
D: NA
DNA: TGCGCCAGCAGCCAGTTGGGCAGGGGAGACGGGGAGCTGTTTTTT
CDR3: CASSQLGRGDGELFF

J: TRBJ2-7
size: once
V: TRBV6-6
D: TRBD2
DNA: TGTGCCAGCAGCTTTCTAGCGGAGACCTACGAGCAGTACTTC
CDR3: CASSFLAETYEQYF

J: TRBJ2-1
size: few
V: TRBV30
D: TRBD1
DNA: TGTGCCTGGAGTAAATCCCCCAGGGGGCGAGGTTACAATGAGCAGTTCTTC
CDR3: CAWSKSPRGRGYNEQFF

J: TRBJ2-7
size: few
V: TRBV30
D: TRBD2
DNA: TGTGCCTGGAGTGACCCTAGGGCGGGAGGGCCGGTTTACGAGCAGTACTTC
CDR3: CAWSDPRAGGPVYEQYF

J: TRBJ2-2
size: NA
V: TRBV6-1
D: TRBD1
DNA: TGTGCCAGCCAGGGGGCCGGGGAGCTGTTTTTT
CDR3: CASQGAGELFF

J: TRBJ1-2
size: NA
V: TRBV5-6
D: TRBD1
DNA: TGTGCCAGCAGCTTGCGGGCGACAGGGTTCGGCTACACCTTC
CDR3: CASSLRATGFGYTF

J: TRBJ2-1
size: NA
V: TRBV29-1
D: NA
DNA: TGCAGCGTTGACCCCGAGTCTCCCTACAATGAGCAGTTCTTC
CDR3: CSVDPESPYNEQFF

J: TRBJ2-7
size: NA
V: TRBV19
D: NA
DNA: TGTGCCAGTAGTATGGGTACAGGCCGCTCCTACGAGCAGTACTTC
CDR3: CASSMGTGRSYEQYF

J: TRBJ2-2
size: NA
V: TRBV6-5
D: NA
DNA: TGTGCCAGCAGTTACTCCAAAGGGGATATTTGGGAGCTGTTTTTT
CDR3: CASSYSKGDIWELFF

J: TRBJ1-5
size: NA
V: TRBV28
D: NA
DNA: TGTGCCAGCAGACCACCGGGGGGGGAACCCCAGCATTTT
CDR3: CASRPPGGEPQHF